This T cell receptor (beta chain) was identified in a study of OX40 agonist ivuxolimab in advanced cancers. Overall study: Participants could have had prior anti-PD-1, anti-PD-L1 or anti-CTLA-4 therapy, and less than 45% had some. The study, taken as a whole, reports: Clonal expansion among partial responders at 0.1-3.0 mg/kg ranked near the lowest. On average, CD8+ T cells had more expanded clones than CD4+.

A note on this clone: The target antigen is unknown.

The table came from immunoSEQ multiplex PCR; TCRdb's copy has only in-frame clones and leaves some out. The sample lists tens of thousands of clones; roughly nine tenths were seen once. The length of the CDR3 is 15 residues. J gave up 1 base and V 6 bases, and 7 bases lay outside the gene matches. Germline CDR1 is MNHEY and CDR2 is SMNVEV (reference sequence). This specimen was CD4+ or CD8+ T cells sorted from blood, taken in a trial of the OX40 agonist ivuxolimab. This chain links TRBV27 with TRBJ2-7; 9 nucleotides align to TRBD1. The sequence was obtained from an adult with an advanced solid tumor such as melanoma, head and neck, liver or kidney cancer. The CDR3 DNA is TGTGCCAGCAGCCCGGACAGGGGTGCATCCTACGAGCAGTACTTC. Translated, it gives CASSPDRGASYEQYF.